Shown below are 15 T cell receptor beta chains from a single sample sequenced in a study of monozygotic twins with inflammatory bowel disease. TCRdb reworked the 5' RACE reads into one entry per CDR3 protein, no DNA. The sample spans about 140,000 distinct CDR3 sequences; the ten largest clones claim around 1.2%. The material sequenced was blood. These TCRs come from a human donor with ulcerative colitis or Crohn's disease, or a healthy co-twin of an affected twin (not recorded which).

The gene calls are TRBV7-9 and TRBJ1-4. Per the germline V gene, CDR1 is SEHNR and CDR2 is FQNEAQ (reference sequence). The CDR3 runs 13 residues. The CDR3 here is CATEPTLQEKLFF.

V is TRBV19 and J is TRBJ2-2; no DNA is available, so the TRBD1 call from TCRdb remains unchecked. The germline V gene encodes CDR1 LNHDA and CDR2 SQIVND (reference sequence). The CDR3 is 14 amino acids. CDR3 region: CASSGRGEGGELFF.

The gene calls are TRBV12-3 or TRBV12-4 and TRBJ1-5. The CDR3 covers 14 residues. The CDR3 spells CASSFLSGNQPQHF.

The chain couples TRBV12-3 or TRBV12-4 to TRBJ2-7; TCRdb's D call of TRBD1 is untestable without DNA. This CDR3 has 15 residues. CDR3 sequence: CASSLAGRSLYEQYF.

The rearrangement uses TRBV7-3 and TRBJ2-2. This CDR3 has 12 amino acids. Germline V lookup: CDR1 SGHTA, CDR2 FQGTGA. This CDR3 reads CASSILTGELFF. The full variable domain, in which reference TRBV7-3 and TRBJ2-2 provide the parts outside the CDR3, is GAGVSQTPSNKVTEKGKYVELRCDPISGHTALYWYRQSLGQGPEFLIYFQGTGAADDSGLPNDRFFAVRPEGSVSTLKIQRTERGDSAVYLCASSILTGELFFGEGSRLTVL.

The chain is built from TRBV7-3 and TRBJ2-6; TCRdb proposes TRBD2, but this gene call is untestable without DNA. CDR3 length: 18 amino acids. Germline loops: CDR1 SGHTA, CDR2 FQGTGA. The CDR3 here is CASSSRLAGEAGANVLTF.

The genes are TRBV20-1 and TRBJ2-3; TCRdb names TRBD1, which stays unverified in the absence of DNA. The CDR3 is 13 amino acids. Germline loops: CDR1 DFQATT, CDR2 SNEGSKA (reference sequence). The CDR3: CSAHSRWADTQYF.

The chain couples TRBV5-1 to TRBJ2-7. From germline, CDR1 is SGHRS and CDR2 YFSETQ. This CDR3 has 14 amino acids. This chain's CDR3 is CASSLEGASYEQYF.

CDR3 protein: CASSLTDFEQYF. This sequence joins TRBV12-3 or TRBV12-4 and TRBJ2-7; no DNA is available, so the TRBD1 call from TCRdb remains unchecked. This CDR3 is 12 amino acids long.

CDR3 loop: CASSLVGLAHNEQYF. The V and J genes are TRBV5-1 and TRBJ2-7; TCRdb's assignment of TRBD2 cannot be checked, as there is no DNA. The germline V gene encodes CDR1 SGHRS and CDR2 YFSETQ. This CDR3 has 15 amino acids.

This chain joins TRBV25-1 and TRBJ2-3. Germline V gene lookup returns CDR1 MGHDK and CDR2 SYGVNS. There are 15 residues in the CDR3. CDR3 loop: CASSEFVGVTDTQYF.

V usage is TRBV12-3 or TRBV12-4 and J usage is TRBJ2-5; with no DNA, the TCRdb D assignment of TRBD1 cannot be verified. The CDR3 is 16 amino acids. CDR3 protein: CASTLKRTGGKETQYF.

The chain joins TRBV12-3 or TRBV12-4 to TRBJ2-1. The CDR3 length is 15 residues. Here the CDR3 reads CASRLTGGAYNEQFF.

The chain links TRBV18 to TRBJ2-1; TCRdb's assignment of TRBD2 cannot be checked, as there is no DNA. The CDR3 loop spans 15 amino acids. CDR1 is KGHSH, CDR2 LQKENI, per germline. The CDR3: CASSPNRLAGDEQFF.

The CDR3 region is CASSWDRVSFAFF. The chain employs TRBV5-1 and TRBJ1-1. The CDR3 is 13 amino acids. In germline, CDR1 is SGHRS, CDR2 YFSETQ.